A selection of T cell receptor beta chains follows, all from one sample in a study of CD8+CD57+ T cells in acquired aplastic anemia. TCRdb independently ran MiXCR on the reads; one entry per CDR3 protein. This sample has just over 200,000 distinct CDR3 sequences, with over 55% found just once. Sample: sorted CD4+, CD8+, or CD8+CD57+ T cells (not recorded which) from PBMCs. These receptors all come from a human donor with aplastic anemia. Each CDR3 is given with its conserved first and last residue. A D gene is named only where the DNA matches it firmly. The size entry is marked missing in some rows and otherwise reads once, few, many or a size class.

clone size: few; D gene: .; V gene: TRBV7-3; J gene: TRBJ2-3; CDR3 DNA: TGTGCCAGCAGCTTAACAGGGGAAGGGACAGATACGCAGTATTTT; CDR3 protein: CASSLTGEGTDTQYF
clone size: .; D gene: .; V gene: TRBV5-1; J gene: TRBJ1-1; CDR3 DNA: TGCGCCAGCAGCTTACGTTTGGAGAACACTGAAGCTTTCTTT; CDR3 protein: CASSLRLENTEAFF
clone size: .; D gene: .; V gene: TRBV7-9; J gene: TRBJ1-2; CDR3 DNA: TGCGCCAGCAGCCAAGATCTGGAGATCTATGGCTACACCTTC; CDR3 protein: CASSQDLEIYGYTF
clone size: medium-sized; D gene: .; V gene: TRBV7-8; J gene: TRBJ2-7; CDR3 DNA: TGTGCCAGCAGCTTAGGTATGGGGGGCTACGAGCAGTACTTC; CDR3 protein: CASSLGMGGYEQYF
clone size: .; D gene: TRBD1; V gene: TRBV24-1; J gene: TRBJ2-2; CDR3 DNA: TGTGCCACCAGTGATGACAGGGGAGGTGGCACCGGGGAGCTGTTTTTT; CDR3 protein: CATSDDRGGGTGELFF
clone size: .; D gene: .; V gene: TRBV15; J gene: TRBJ1-3; CDR3 DNA: TGTGCCACCACCGACCGACAGCTCTCTGGAAACACCATATATTTT; CDR3 protein: CATTDRQLSGNTIYF
clone size: .; D gene: .; V gene: TRBV11-2; J gene: TRBJ2-7; CDR3 DNA: TGTGCCAGCAGCTTAGCTCTCCACTCCTACGAGCAGTACTTC; CDR3 protein: CASSLALHSYEQYF
clone size: .; D gene: TRBD2; V gene: TRBV6-2/TRBV6-3; J gene: TRBJ2-1; CDR3 DNA: TGTGCCAGCAGACCCGGGACTAGCGGGGGAGACGGCAATGAGTGGCAGTTCTTC; CDR3 protein: CASRPGTSGGDGNEWQFF
clone size: .; D gene: TRBD2; V gene: TRBV12-3/TRBV12-4; J gene: TRBJ2-4; CDR3 DNA: TGTGCCAGCAGTCCCGGACTAGCACTAGCCAAAAACATTCAGTACTTC; CDR3 protein: CASSPGLALAKNIQYF
clone size: .; D gene: .; V gene: TRBV10-3; J gene: TRBJ1-5; CDR3 DNA: TGTGCAATCAGTTTGACAGGACCGGAAGTGCATAGCAATCAGCCCCAGCATTTT; CDR3 protein: CAISLTGPEVHSNQPQHF